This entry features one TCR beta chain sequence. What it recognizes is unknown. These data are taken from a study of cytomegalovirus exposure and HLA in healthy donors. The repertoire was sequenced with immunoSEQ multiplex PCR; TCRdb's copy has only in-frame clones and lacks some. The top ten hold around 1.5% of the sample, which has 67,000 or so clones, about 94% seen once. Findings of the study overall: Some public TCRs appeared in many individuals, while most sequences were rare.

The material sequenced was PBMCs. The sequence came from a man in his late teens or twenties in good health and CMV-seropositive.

In nucleotides, the CDR3 is TGTGCCAGCAAGGGGGGGTTGGGCACCGGGGAGCTGTTTTTT. This codes for CASKGGLGTGELFF. The chain is built from TRBV2 and TRBJ2-2, with D perhaps matching TRBD2 (7 bases). From germline, CDR1 is SNHLY and CDR2 FYNNEI. This CDR3 region has 14 residues. With 7 bases removed from V and 4 bases from J, the gap between germline ends came to 13 bases. The entire variable domain, with the rest obtained from reference TRBV2 and TRBJ2-2, is as follows: EPEVTQTPSHQVTQMGQEVILRCVPISNHLYFYWYRQILGQKVEFLVSFYNNEISEKSEIFDDQFSVERPDGSNFTLKIRSTKLEDSAMYFCASKGGLGTGELFFGEGSRLTVL.